Each of the 28 T cell receptor beta chains below was sequenced from the same sample in a study of early T cells in non-severe SARS-CoV-2 infection. MiXCR was run by TCRdb on the 5' RACE reads, yielding one entry per CDR3 protein. In the table there are approximately 26,000 distinct CDR3 sequences, roughly 5.1% of which are singletons. Material for sequencing was whole blood. These receptors all stem from an adult who was a healthcare worker with PCR-confirmed SARS-CoV-2 infection or an uninfected control (not recorded which).

This clonotype was counted a few times. The chain employs TRBV18 and TRBJ2-5; D is perhaps TRBD2 (6 bases). The germline V gene encodes CDR1 KGHSH and CDR2 LQKENI. Trimming removed 5 bases at V and 2 bases at J, with 9 bases between. There are 13 residues in the CDR3. In DNA form, the CDR3 reads TGTGCCAGCTCATCCGGGACTCAAGAGACCCAGTACTTC. Protein product: CASSSGTQETQYF.

This clonotype was counted at least ten times. The V call is TRBV11-2, the J call TRBJ2-1, with D perhaps matching TRBD2 (5 bases). This CDR3 has 19 amino acids. Trimming took 4 bases from V and 9 from J, leaving 31 bases between them. Germline CDR1 SGHAT, CDR2 FQNNGV. In DNA, the CDR3 is TGTGCCAGCAGCTCCCCCTTGATGTTTGTGAGGGAAACTATAATTGAGCAGTTCTTC. Amino acid sequence: CASSSPLMFVRETIIEQFF.

In this sample, this clonotype turned up many times. This chain uses TRBV5-1 with TRBJ2-3; D remains ambiguous. V lost 2 bases and J 1 base, leaving 11 bases between the germline ends. The CDR3 is made up of 15 amino acids. CDR1 and CDR2 (germline): SGHRS, YFSETQ. CDR3 DNA: TGCGCCAGCAGCTTAGGCTTACCGGGCACAGATACGCAGTATTTT. Encoded protein: CASSLGLPGTDTQYF.

This clonotype was counted between two and nine times. This chain joins TRBV5-4 and TRBJ1-2; tentatively, D is TRBD1 (6 bases). Per the germline V gene, CDR1 is SGHNT and CDR2 is YYREEE (reference sequence). The germline V and J ends were trimmed by 0 bases and 3 bases, with 15 bases remaining between them. CDR3 length equals 16 residues. CDR3 loop: CASSLGGAGVDYGYTF. In DNA, the CDR3 is TGTGCCAGCAGCTTGGGTGGGGCAGGGGTGGACTATGGCTACACCTTC.

By share, this clonotype ranks as medium-sized. The chain recombines TRBV5-4 with TRBJ2-3, with TRBD2 as a possible D gene (5 bases). The V end lost 0 bases, the J end lost 2 bases, and 10 bases lay between the germline ends. The CDR3 totals 15 residues. Germline V gene lookup returns CDR1 SGHNT and CDR2 YYREEE (reference sequence). Written as DNA, the CDR3 is TGTGCCAGCAGCTTGGCCCTAGACTACACAGATACGCAGTATTTT. Translation: CASSLALDYTDTQYF.

In this sample, this clonotype turned up many times. The chain recombines TRBV5-1 with TRBJ2-7; D not resolved. V gave up 4 bases and J gave up 0 bases, with 8 bases separating them. Germline loops: CDR1 SGHRS, CDR2 YFSETQ. This CDR3 region has 13 residues. CDR3 sequence: CASSTEGSYEQYF. The CDR3 DNA reads as TGCGCCAGCAGCACCGAAGGCTCCTACGAGCAGTACTTC. The variable domain in full, with the rest retrieved from reference TRBV5-1 and TRBJ2-7, is KAGVTQTPRYLIKTRGQQVTLSCSPISGHRSVSWYQQTPGQGLQFLFEYFSETQRNKGNFPGRFSGRQFSNSRSEMNVSTLELGDSALYLCASSTEGSYEQYFGPGTRLTVT.

This clonotype appeared many times. The junction and the germline gene differ at one end; a read error may be behind it. The CDR3, as DNA: TGTGCTAGCAGCTTAGGCGGGGGGAGCACCGGGGAGCTGTTTTTT. Its translation is CASSLGGGSTGELFF. The rearrangement uses TRBV7-7 and TRBJ2-2; 8 bases map to TRBD2. The CDR3 has 15 residues. The germline V gene has CDR1 SSHAT and CDR2 FNYEAQ (reference sequence). Full variable domain (missing parts from reference TRBV7-7 and TRBJ2-2): GAGVSQSPRYKVTKRGQDVTLRCDPISSHATLYWYQQALGQGPEFLTYFNYEAQPDKSGLPSDRFSAERPEGSISTLTIQRTEQRDSAMYRCASSLGGGSTGELFFGEGSRLTVL.

This clonotype is medium-sized. CDR3 sequence: CASSGSGLAGYNEQFF. CDR3 in DNA: TGCGCCAGCAGCGGGTCGGGACTAGCGGGGTACAATGAGCAGTTCTTC. The chain has TRBV5-1 and TRBJ2-1, with 13 bases lining up with TRBD2. CDR3 size: 16 residues. V was pared by 4 bases and J by 4 bases, with 5 bases of the junction left unmatched. Germline CDR1 is SGHRS and CDR2 is YFSETQ.

In this sample, this clonotype turned up a few times. V gene TRBV2 combines with J gene TRBJ1-1; D unresolved. This CDR3 has 11 residues. Per the germline V gene, CDR1 is SNHLY and CDR2 is FYNNEI. Deletions cut 6 bases from V and 12 bases from J, with 14 bases between. The CDR3: CASSGGLETFF. In nucleotides, the CDR3 is TGTGCCAGCAGCGGAGGCTTGGAGACTTTCTTT.

This clonotype was found many times. This chain connects TRBV30 to TRBJ2-3, with 14 bases identical to TRBD2. CDR3 length: 18 amino acids. V shed 0 bases, J shed 2 bases, and the junction held 7 bases outside the gene matches. Germline V gene data show CDR1 as GTSNPN and CDR2 as SVGIG (reference sequence). The CDR3, as DNA: TGTGCCTGGAGTGTACTGCGGACTAGCGGGAGGCACACAGATACGCAGTATTTT. Amino acids: CAWSVLRTSGRHTDTQYF.

This clonotype was seen at least ten times. This chain joins TRBV28 and TRBJ1-6; TRBD1 aligns across 8 bases. Germline trimming cut 5 bases from V and 8 bases from J; bases unmatched to any gene: 8. This CDR3 comprises 15 residues. From germline, CDR1 is MDHEN and CDR2 SYDVKM. CDR3 in amino acids: CASSRADRDDSPLHF. The CDR3 coding sequence is TGTGCCAGCAGTCGAGCGGACAGGGACGATTCACCCCTCCACTTT.

There are many counts of this clonotype. The chain has TRBV12-3 or TRBV12-4 and TRBJ2-5, with 13 bases matching TRBD2. CDR3 length equals 16 residues. Losses at the gene ends were 5 bases for V and 5 bases for J; bases not matched to a gene: 8. CDR3 amino acids: CASSLQGLAGAETQYF. As DNA, the CDR3 is TGTGCCAGCAGTCTCCAAGGACTAGCGGGGGCGGAGACCCAGTACTTC.

In its sample, this clonotype was seen many times. This rearrangement joins TRBV18 to TRBJ1-2; D ambiguous. Germline V gene lookup returns CDR1 KGHSH and CDR2 LQKENI. The CDR3 sequence is 13 residues long. V shed 3 bases and J shed 2 bases, with 7 bases lying between them. CDR3 DNA sequence: TGTGCCAGCTCACCCGACTTAAACTATGGCTACACCTTC. Amino acids: CASSPDLNYGYTF.

This clonotype was counted only a few times. The chain has TRBV28 and TRBJ1-6; possible D gene TRBD1, 6 bases. The V end was cut by 8 bases, the J end by 5 bases, with 19 bases between. Germline CDR1 reads MDHEN; CDR2 reads SYDVKM. The CDR3 sequence is 16 residues long. The CDR3 DNA sequence: TGTGCCAGCCAGGCGGGGGGCAGACATAATAATTCACCCCTCCACTTT. The encoded protein is CASQAGGRHNNSPLHF.

A few counts support this clonotype. The rearrangement links TRBV10-1 to TRBJ2-1; 10 bases are shared with TRBD2. The CDR3 spans 17 residues. The germline V gene encodes CDR1 WNHNN and CDR2 SYGVQD (reference sequence). The V segment lost 3 bases and the J segment 7 bases; nucleotides outside the gene matches: 12. Here the CDR3 reads CASSDFGASGRRNEQFF. The CDR3 bases are TGCGCCAGCAGTGATTTTGGGGCTAGCGGGAGAAGAAATGAGCAGTTCTTC.

The genes are TRBV6-2 or TRBV6-3 and TRBJ2-1, with D maybe TRBD2 (6 bases). Trimming cost V 2 bases and J 8 bases, with 16 bases left between them. CDR3 size: 15 residues. CDR1 is MNHEY, CDR2 SVGEGT, per germline. DNA of the CDR3: TGTGCCAGCAGTTACGCCACCGGGAGCGGGCATGAGCAGTTCTTC. As protein: CASSYATGSGHEQFF.

Many counts were recorded for this clonotype. The V call is TRBV11-2, the J call TRBJ2-5, with 8 bases aligning to TRBD2. Germline V gives CDR1 SGHAT, CDR2 FQNNGV. This CDR3 is built from 15 residues. The junction had 9 bases not matched to a gene; V was cut back by 4 bases and J by 5 bases. In nucleotides, the CDR3 is TGTGCCAGCAGCTACCGTAGCGGGACCCGGGAGACCCAGTACTTC. Its protein product is CASSYRSGTRETQYF.

This clonotype was detected many times. This chain connects TRBV5-8 to TRBJ1-5; D possibly corresponds to TRBD1 (6 bases). V lost 5 bases to trimming and J lost 7 bases, with 28 bases between them. In germline, CDR1 is SGHTS, CDR2 YDEGEE. This CDR3 is built from 18 residues. The CDR3 sequence: CASRPLGAFSSFEQPQHF. The CDR3 nucleotides read TGTGCCAGCAGGCCCCTGGGGGCCTTTTCTAGTTTCGAACAGCCCCAGCATTTT.

This clonotype appeared a few times. V gene TRBV7-6 combines with J gene TRBJ2-3, with TRBD2 identical over 12 bases. CDR3 size: 21 residues. Trimming took 0 bases from V and 2 from J; bases not matched to a gene: 15. Germline CDR1 reads SGHVS; CDR2 reads FNYEAQ. The CDR3 coding sequence is TGTGCCAGCAGCTTAGCCAGATGGCTAGCGGGAGGGCTAGGGGTCACAGATACGCAGTATTTT. It encodes CASSLARWLAGGLGVTDTQYF.

The chain is built from TRBV5-4 and TRBJ2-2; D gene ambiguous. The CDR3 totals 12 residues. The germline gives CDR1 SGHNT, CDR2 YYREEE (reference sequence). V was cut by 2 bases and J by 7 bases, with 6 bases left in between. CDR3 residues: CASSLWYGELFF. CDR3 sequence (DNA): TGTGCCAGCAGCTTATGGTACGGGGAGCTGTTTTTT.

This clonotype turned up a few times. The chain employs TRBV11-3 and TRBJ2-1; 7 bases line up with TRBD1. CDR1 and CDR2 (germline): SGHNT, YENEEA. The junction had 15 bases not matched to a gene; V was cut back by 4 bases and J by 0 bases. The CDR3 extends over 19 amino acids. This CDR3 reads CASSSNALAGTASYNEQFF. The CDR3 DNA follows: TGTGCCAGCAGCTCGAACGCTTTGGCCGGGACAGCCTCCTACAATGAGCAGTTCTTC.

At least ten counts were recorded for this clonotype. The V and J genes are TRBV5-1 and TRBJ2-7; D gene unclear. Trimming took off 0 bases at V and 4 bases at J, with 5 bases between the two ends. Germline V lookup: CDR1 SGHRS, CDR2 YFSETQ. The CDR3 runs to 12 residues. The CDR3 nucleotides are TGCGCCAGCAGCTTGGAACCTTACGAGCAGTACTTC. Its protein is CASSLEPYEQYF.

Ten or more counts support this clonotype. V gene TRBV6-4 combines with J gene TRBJ2-2; D is ambiguous. V dropped 6 bases and J dropped 2 bases, with 13 bases sitting between them. This CDR3 has 15 amino acids. Germline V CDR1 and CDR2: MRHNA, SNTAGT. CDR3 region: CASSAVAENTGELFF. CDR3 coding DNA: TGTGCCAGCAGCGCGGTGGCGGAAAACACCGGGGAGCTGTTTTTT.

For the CDR3, the DNA is TGTGCCTGGACGCCCCCGGGGGACCAAATAGAGCAGTACTTC. Its protein is CAWTPPGDQIEQYF. V usage is TRBV30 and J usage is TRBJ2-7; D perhaps matches TRBD2 (6 bases). Germline V lookup: CDR1 GTSNPN, CDR2 SVGIG (reference sequence). Trimming pared 4 bases from V and 7 bases from J, leaving 20 bases between. This CDR3 region has 14 residues.

This clonotype was observed many times. The genes are TRBV9 and TRBJ2-1; 9 bases match TRBD2. The junction had 16 bases not matched to a gene; V was cut back by 4 bases and J by 8 bases. Germline values: CDR1 SGDLS, CDR2 YYNGEE. There are 17 residues in the CDR3. This CDR3 reads CASSPRISGGGVYEQFF. The DNA for the CDR3 is TGTGCCAGCAGCCCCCGGATCTCTGGCGGGGGGGTGTATGAGCAGTTCTTC.

There are many counts of this clonotype. V and J are TRBV6-1 and TRBJ2-7; 8 nucleotides align to TRBD2. CDR1 and CDR2 from the germline V gene are MNHNS and SASEGT. J was trimmed by 3 bases and V by 7 bases; bases with no gene match: 5. The CDR3 loop spans 13 amino acids. CDR3 in amino acids: CASTSSGSYEQYF. CDR3 sequence (DNA): TGTGCCAGCACCTCCAGCGGGAGCTACGAGCAGTACTTC.

This clonotype has a count of ten or more. The chain recombines TRBV7-9 with TRBJ1-1; weak D call: TRBD1 (5 bases). V was clipped by 5 bases and J by 3 bases, with 19 bases between them. Germline CDR1 is SEHNR and CDR2 is FQNEAQ (reference sequence). This CDR3 is built from 16 residues. The CDR3 sequence: CASSLGGWGTHTEAFF. Here the CDR3 DNA reads TGTGCCAGCAGCCTCGGAGGGTGGGGGACCCACACTGAAGCTTTCTTT.

This clonotype was seen repeatedly, ten times or more. V usage is TRBV11-2 and J usage is TRBJ2-7; unclear D gene. Germline V gives CDR1 SGHAT, CDR2 FQNNGV. Trimming took 1 base from V and 2 from J, leaving 6 bases between them. This CDR3 contains 13 residues. The CDR3, as DNA: TGTGCCAGCAGCTTAGTTGACCCCTACGAGCAGTACTTC. Amino acids: CASSLVDPYEQYF.